This is a list of T cell receptor beta chains from one sample in a study of tumor-infiltrating lymphocytes in primary liver carcinoma. TCRdb passed the multiplex PCR reads through MiXCR, listing each CDR3 protein once. The sample has approximately 110,000 distinct CDR3 sequences; 50% to 65% are singletons. The sequenced sample was liver tumor tissue from sampling region 1. All receptors derive from a woman between 55 and 75 years old with primary liver carcinoma and hepatitis B virus infection. The CDR3 runs from the conserved cysteine through the conserved F or W. A D gene is named only where the DNA matches it firmly. Clone size appears in some rows only: once, few, many, or a class for an expanded clone.

TRBJ2-2	TRBV14	-	-	CANSQLLAANTGELFF	TGTGCCAACAGCCAATTACTAGCCGCGAACACCGGGGAGCTGTTTTTT
TRBJ2-7	TRBV11-1	TRBD1	-	CASSLVGQGSYKQYF	TGTGCCAGCAGTTTAGTAGGACAGGGGTCCTACAAGCAGTACTTC
TRBJ2-2	TRBV11-3	-	once	CISSLARGTGELFF	TGTATCAGCAGCTTAGCAAGGGGCACCGGGGAGCTGTTTTTT
TRBJ2-2	TRBV11-3	TRBD2	-	CTSSEGLAGGQRTGELFF	TGTACCAGCAGCGAGGGACTAGCGGGAGGGCAAAGGACCGGGGAGTTGTTTTTT
TRBJ2-5	TRBV28	TRBD2	few	CASRKLAGGAETQYF	TGTGCCAGCAGGAAACTAGCGGGGGGGGCAGAGACCCAGTACTTC
TRBJ2-3	TRBV5-6	-	few	CASSSGATDTQYF	TGTGCCAGCAGCTCGGGGGCTACAGATACGCAGTATTTT
TRBJ2-5	TRBV6-6	-	-	CSSSPPGSNQETQYF	TGTAGCAGCAGCCCCCCTGGATCGAACCAAGAGACCCAGTACTTC
TRBJ2-7	TRBV28	TRBD1	many	CASRPKKDRGYEQYF	TGTGCCAGCAGACCCAAAAAGGACAGGGGCTACGAGCAGTACTTC
TRBJ2-6	TRBV11-2	-	-	CASSQADMADSGANVLTF	TGTGCCAGCAGTCAAGCGGACATGGCCGACTCTGGGGCCAACGTCCTGACTTTC
TRBJ1-4	TRBV29-1	TRBD1	many	CSVGDRGRTEKLFF	TGCAGCGTTGGGGACAGGGGGCGTACTGAAAAACTGTTTTTT